This T cell receptor beta chain was found in a study of technical replicates of blood from several donors. Generated by immunoSEQ multiplex PCR, the TCRdb table keeps only in-frame clones and is missing some. The repertoire holds 75,000 or so clones, with 90% to 95% as singletons. The germline V gene encodes CDR1 GTSNPN and CDR2 SVGIG (reference sequence). Trimming cost V 5 bases and J 2 bases; bases outside gene matches: 3. The CDR3 has 14 residues. The sample comprised T cells isolated from PBMCs. The chain carries TRBV30 and TRBJ2-1; 10 bases match TRBD2. This TCR came from a human donor in good health. The CDR3 sequence is CAWDTSGTYNEQFF. The CDR3 bases are TGTGCCTGGGATACTAGCGGGACCTACAATGAGCAGTTCTTC. The full variable domain, rest sourced from reference TRBV30 and TRBJ2-1, is SQTIHQWPATLVQPVGSPLSLECTVEGTSNPNLYWYRQAAGRGLQLLFYSVGIGQISSEVPQNLSASRPQDRQFILSSKKLLLSDSGFYLCAWDTSGTYNEQFFGPGTRLTVL.